This TCR beta chain came from a study of blood T cell repertoires in COVID-19. About the research overall: In each case, the material was cDNA or gDNA derived from T cells, B-cell-depleted T cells, or PBMCs.

Repertoires were generated with immunoSEQ multiplex PCR, while TCRdb's copy carries only in-frame clones and drops some. The table records roughly 360,000 clones, roughly 90% of them present only once. V lost 5 bases, J lost 7 bases, and 21 bases lay in between. Germline V gene data show CDR1 as SGHVS and CDR2 as FQNEAQ. This CDR3 region has 16 residues. This chain joins TRBV7-8 and TRBJ2-1; a weak D match, TRBD1 (6 bases). The sequence was obtained from a woman aged 25-40 years with acute COVID-19. The specimen sequenced was PBMCs or T cells enriched from blood (not recorded which). The DNA of the CDR3 is TGTGCCAGCAGCCCCCACGGGACATTCCCTGATAATGAGCAGTTCTTC. This gives the protein CASSPHGTFPDNEQFF.